This T cell receptor (beta chain) stems from a study of blood T cell repertoires in COVID-19. Study details: Some COVID-19 samples were acute and others convalescent; all came from the United States, Italy and Spain. Nucleic acid was either cDNA or gDNA, and it came from T cells, B-cell-depleted T cells, or PBMCs.

This clone was recorded once. The V and J ends lost 1 base and 8 bases, in that order; junction bases with no gene match: 6. The CDR3 sequence is 15 residues long. CDR1 GTSNPN and CDR2 SVGIG come from the germline V gene (reference sequence). In the source study's methods: Scientists estimated how many nucleated cells there were by amplifying reference gene primers. TCRdb's copy holds only in-frame clones and misses some; the assay was immunoSEQ multiplex PCR. V and J calls and clone size follow that table, whereas D and trimming were derived from the DNA. The repertoire consists of under 300,000 clones, with over 75% occurring once and the leading ten covering 2% to 2.5%.

The origin of this receptor is a middle-aged woman who had recovered from COVID-19. The rearrangement uses TRBV30 and TRBJ1-6; 9 bases are shared with TRBD1. Sequences were obtained from peripheral blood. The CDR3 sequence: CAWSDGTGLHSPLHF. DNA for the CDR3: TGTGCCTGGAGTGACGGGACAGGGCTCCATTCACCCCTCCACTTT.